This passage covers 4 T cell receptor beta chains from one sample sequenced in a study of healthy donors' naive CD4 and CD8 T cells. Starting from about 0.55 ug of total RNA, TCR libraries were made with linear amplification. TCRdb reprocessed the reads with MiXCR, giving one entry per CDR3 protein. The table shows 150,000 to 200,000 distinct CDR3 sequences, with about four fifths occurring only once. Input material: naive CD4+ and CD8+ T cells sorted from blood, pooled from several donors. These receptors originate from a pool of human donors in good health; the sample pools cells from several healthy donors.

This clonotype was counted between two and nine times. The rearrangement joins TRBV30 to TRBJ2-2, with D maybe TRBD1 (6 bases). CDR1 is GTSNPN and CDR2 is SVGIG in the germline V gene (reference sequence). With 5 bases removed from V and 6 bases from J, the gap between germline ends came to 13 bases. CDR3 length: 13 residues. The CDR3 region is CAWDSQGAGELFF. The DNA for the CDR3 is TGTGCCTGGGACTCACAGGGCGCCGGGGAGCTGTTTTTT.

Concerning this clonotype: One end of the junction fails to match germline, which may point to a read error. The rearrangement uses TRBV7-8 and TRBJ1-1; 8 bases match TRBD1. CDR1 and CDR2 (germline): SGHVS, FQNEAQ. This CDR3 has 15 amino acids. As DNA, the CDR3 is TGTGCTAGCAGCCTAGGACAGGGTGTTGGAACTGAAGCTTTCTTT. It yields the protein CASSLGQGVGTEAFF.

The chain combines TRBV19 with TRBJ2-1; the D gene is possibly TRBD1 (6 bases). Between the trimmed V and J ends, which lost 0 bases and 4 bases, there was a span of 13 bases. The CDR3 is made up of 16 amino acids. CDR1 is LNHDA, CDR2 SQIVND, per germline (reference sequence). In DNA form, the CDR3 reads TGTGCCAGTAGTATAGATTGGGGCGGACAGTACAATGAGCAGTTCTTC. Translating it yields CASSIDWGGQYNEQFF.

Written as DNA, the CDR3 is TGTGCCAGTACCGACAGGGGTCTCAACGAGCAGTACTTC. This codes for CASTDRGLNEQYF. This chain connects TRBV19 to TRBJ2-7, with 8 bases matching TRBD1. Unmatched junction bases numbered 7, after V lost 7 bases and J lost 5 bases. The germline CDR1 and CDR2 sequences are LNHDA and SQIVND (reference sequence). The CDR3 extends over 13 amino acids.